The present entry profiles one TCR beta chain with its context. The data derive from a study of blood T cell repertoires in COVID-19. Looking at the study overall: Material from acute and convalescent COVID-19 was sourced from the United States, Italy and Spain. PBMCs, B-cell-depleted T cells, or T cells provided the cDNA or gDNA that made up the material.

Original handling: Nucleated cell number was recorded as an estimate derived from reference gene primer amplification. Produced via immunoSEQ multiplex PCR; TCRdb's table is partial and in-frame only. V and J calls and clone size follow that table, whereas D and trimming were derived from the DNA. The table records tens of thousands of clones, around nine tenths of them present only once. The receptor was isolated from a man in his sixties or seventies with active or convalescent COVID-19. The sample was peripheral blood.

The CDR3 region has the DNA TGTGCCAGCAGTTTGCCTCCGAGAAGGGGTAGTGAAAAACTGTTTTTT. Its protein product is CASSLPPRRGSEKLFF. The J gene is TRBJ1-4, the V gene TRBV28, with D possibly being TRBD1 (5 bases). This CDR3 spans 16 amino acids. CDR1 is MDHEN and CDR2 is SYDVKM in the germline V gene. V was shortened by 3 bases and J by 7 bases, with 18 bases between the two germline ends.